Presented here are 14 T cell receptor beta chains from one specimen sequenced in a study of T cells in women clearing cervical HPV infection. Only in-frame clones appear in the TCRdb table, and some are missing; sequencing was by immunoSEQ multiplex PCR. Its table records tens of thousands of clones. The sample comprised blood buffy coat. The receptors stem from a woman between 18 and 69 years old with a cervical HPV16 infection that either progressed to CIN3+ or cleared (not recorded which).

Points on this clone: The read finishes 3 residues shy of the CDR3 end, and the germline J gene is used to complete it. V is TRBV5-6 and J is TRBJ2-5; 8 bases line up with TRBD1. With V trimmed by 5 bases and J by 6 bases, 9 bases remained unmatched. The CDR3 contains 14 residues. CDR1 is SGHDT, CDR2 YYEEEE, per germline. Incomplete CDR3 DNA: TGTGCCAGCAGGCCAGGACAGGGCGCTCAGACC. Residues: CASRPGQGAQT. Given in full, the CDR3 is CASRPGQGAQTQYF.

Comment on this clone: From the germline J gene comes the end of the CDR3, since the read stops 3 residues before it. V is TRBV19 and J is TRBJ2-2; possibly TRBD2 for D (5 bases). Germline V gives CDR1 LNHDA, CDR2 SQIVND (reference sequence). The CDR3 loop spans 13 amino acids. V lost 5 bases, J lost 6 bases, and 10 bases lay in between. CDR3: CASSPARAGELFF. CDR3 DNA, as far as it was read: TGTGCCAGTAGTCCCGCGAGGGCCGGGGAG. The full variable domain, in which reference TRBV19 and TRBJ2-2 provide the parts outside the CDR3, is DGGITQSPKYLFRKEGQNVTLSCEQNLNHDAMYWYRQDPGQGLRLIYYSQIVNDFQKGDIAEGYSVSREKKESFPLTVTSAQKNPTAFYLCASSPARAGELFFGEGSRLTVL.

With regard to this clone: The read ends 3 residues early relative to the CDR3; the germline J gene fills the gap. The V call is TRBV29-1, the J call TRBJ2-3, with D tentatively TRBD2 (6 bases). The CDR3 runs to 12 residues. Germline CDR1 SQVTM, CDR2 ANQGSEA. With 4 bases removed from V and 5 bases from J, the gap between germline ends came to 10 bases. The sequenced CDR3 bases are TGCAGCGTTGCCCTCGGGGGAGATACG. This sequence encodes CSVALGGDT. The CDR3 as a whole reads CSVALGGDTQYF.

As regards this clone: The sequenced fragment ends 3 residues before the CDR3 boundary, so the rest is inferred from the germline J gene. The V call is TRBV6-2 or TRBV6-3, the J call TRBJ2-4; D remains ambiguous. Germline V gene data show CDR1 as MNHEY and CDR2 as SVGEGT. The CDR3 is 11 residues long. The CDR3 protein is CASSSRYGQYF. Partial CDR3 DNA: TGTGCCAGCAGTTCAAGGTATGGT.

Details on this clone: With the read ending 3 residues before the CDR3 end, the germline J gene is used to fill in that end. The chain couples TRBV20-1 to TRBJ2-3, with a possible D match to TRBD2 (6 bases). Germline CDR1 DFQATT, CDR2 SNEGSKA (reference sequence). The CDR3 has 13 amino acids. The sequenced CDR3 bases are TGCAGTGCCATTGGGACTTCTCAAGAGACG. Translating it yields CSAIGTSQET. In full, the CDR3 is CSAIGTSQETQYF.

Concerning this clone itself: The read ends 3 residues shy of where the CDR3 ends; the end is completed using the germline J gene. The rearrangement uses TRBV2 and TRBJ1-1; maybe TRBD1 (6 bases). Germline values: CDR1 SNHLY, CDR2 FYNNEI. The CDR3 has 13 residues. V was trimmed by 8 bases and J by 4 bases, leaving 14 bases between them. The DNA read from the CDR3 is TGTGCCAGCTCCCTTGGAGGGGGCACTGAA. Encoded protein: CASSLGGGTE. The CDR3 in full is CASSLGGGTEAFF.

Comment on this clone: The read finishes 3 residues shy of the CDR3 end, and the germline J gene is used to complete it. The chain recombines TRBV9 with TRBJ2-7; TRBD1 is a possible D gene (6 bases). Germline loops: CDR1 SGDLS, CDR2 YYNGEE. CDR3 size: 14 residues. V dropped 4 bases and J dropped 3 bases, with 14 bases sitting between them. CDR3 DNA, as far as it was read: TGTGCCAGCAGCTTAGGGTCAGGGGACTACGAG. Translating it yields CASSLGSGDYE. The complete CDR3 protein is CASSLGSGDYEQYF.

Of note for this clone: The CDR3 end is not reached by the read, which stops 3 residues before it; the germline J gene fills it in. This sequence joins TRBV19 and TRBJ2-2; TRBD2 might be the D (5 bases). Germline V lookup: CDR1 LNHDA, CDR2 SQIVND (reference sequence). Trimming removed 8 bases at V and 3 bases at J, with 13 bases between. This CDR3 contains 14 residues. The sequenced CDR3 bases are TGTGCCAGTGATAGCGCGGTTGACACCGGGGAG. Its protein product is CASDSAVDTGE. The entire CDR3 protein reads CASDSAVDTGELFF.

On this clone itself: The read halts 3 residues ahead of the CDR3 end, with the missing end drawn from the germline J gene. The J gene is TRBJ1-1, the V gene TRBV5-6; D is ambiguous. CDR3 length: 13 amino acids. Deletions cut 2 bases from V and 0 bases from J, with 5 bases between. Germline values: CDR1 SGHDT, CDR2 YYEEEE. The CDR3 bases that were read are TGTGCCAGCAGCTTCCAGTTGAACACTGAA. Translation: CASSFQLNTE. The whole CDR3 sequence is CASSFQLNTEAFF.

As regards this clone: Coverage ceases 3 residues before the CDR3 finishes, and the germline J gene fills in the end. The rearrangement links TRBV7-3 to TRBJ2-1; a weak D match, TRBD2 (6 bases). CDR3 size: 14 residues. The germline gives CDR1 SGHTA, CDR2 FQGTGA. Trimming took off 0 bases at V and 7 bases at J, with 10 bases between the two ends. Partial CDR3 DNA: TGTGCCAGCAGCTTAACCGTGGGGGGAAATGAG. As protein: CASSLTVGGNE. The full CDR3 sequence reads CASSLTVGGNEQFF.

Regarding this clone: The read terminates 3 residues ahead of where the CDR3 ends, so the germline J gene completes it. The chain uses TRBV7-6 and TRBJ1-2; no definite D call. The CDR3 runs 12 residues. Germline loops: CDR1 SGHVS, CDR2 FNYEAQ. This chain's CDR3 is CASSSSSYDYTF. Incomplete CDR3 DNA: TGTGCCAGCAGCTCCTCCTCCTACGAC.

A word on this clone: The read terminates 3 residues before the CDR3 end, so the remaining end is supplied by the germline J gene. This chain joins TRBV5-1 and TRBJ2-7; TRBD1 or TRBD2 may be the D gene (5 bases each). The CDR3 has 13 amino acids. The germline V gene has CDR1 SGHRS and CDR2 YFSETQ. Trimming stripped 4 bases from V and 3 bases from J, with 11 bases between. The CDR3 spells CASSLRGDYEQYF. The covered CDR3 bases are TGCGCCAGCAGCCTGAGGGGAGACTACGAG.

Details on this clone: The missing CDR3 end, 3 residues past where the read stops, is filled in from the germline J gene. The genes are TRBV28 and TRBJ1-2, with D unresolved. The CDR3 has 12 amino acids. Per the germline V gene, CDR1 is MDHEN and CDR2 is SYDVKM. V lost 2 bases and J 6 bases, leaving 7 bases between the germline ends. The sequenced part of the CDR3 DNA is TGTGCCAGCAGTTTACAGGTCCATGGC. It codes for CASSLQVHG. The entire CDR3 protein reads CASSLQVHGYTF.

As regards this clone: The DNA ends 3 residues before the CDR3 does, and the rest of the CDR3 is filled in from the germline J gene. The genes are TRBV5-6 and TRBJ1-2; TRBD1 matches 7 bases. V trimming: 3 bases; J trimming: 7 bases; junction bases outside the gene matches: 9. There are 14 residues in the CDR3. Germline assignment: CDR1 SGHDT and CDR2 YYEEEE. CDR3 DNA, as far as it was read: TGTGCCAGCAGCTCGAGGACAGGCTTTGCTGGC. As protein: CASSSRTGFAG. The CDR3, in full, reads CASSSRTGFAGYTF.